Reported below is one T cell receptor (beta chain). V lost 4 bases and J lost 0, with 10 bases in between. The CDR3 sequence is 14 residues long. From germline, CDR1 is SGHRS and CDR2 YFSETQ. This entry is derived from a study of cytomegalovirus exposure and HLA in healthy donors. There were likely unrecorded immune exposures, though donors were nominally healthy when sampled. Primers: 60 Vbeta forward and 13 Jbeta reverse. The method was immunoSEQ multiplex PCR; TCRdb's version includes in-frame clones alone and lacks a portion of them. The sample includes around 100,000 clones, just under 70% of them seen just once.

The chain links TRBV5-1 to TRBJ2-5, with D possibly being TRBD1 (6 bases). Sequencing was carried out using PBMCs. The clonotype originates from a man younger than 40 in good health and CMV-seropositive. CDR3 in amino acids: CASSRGQYQETQYF. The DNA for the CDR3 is TGCGCCAGCAGCCGCGGACAGTACCAAGAGACCCAGTACTTC.